The source of this T cell receptor (beta chain) is a study of human T cells and chemical hapten exposure. The time point here: patch test 3, about 24 weeks after DPC sensitization. Treatment here: therapeutic diphenylcyclopropenone sensitization with weekly scalp DPC. This CDR3 has 12 amino acids. Germline V gives CDR1 SQVTM, CDR2 ANQGSEA. Each CDR3 protein is one row after TCRdb ran MiXCR on the RACE reads. The sample has about 160,000 distinct CDR3 sequences; around a quarter are singletons. The J gene is TRBJ2-2, the V gene TRBV29-1; TRBD1 is a possible D gene (6 bases). This receptor was taken from a woman in her late teens or twenties with alopecia areata. Some clones in this sample may be carry-over from other donors' samples. The sample here was whole blood, taken in connection with sensitization to the hapten diphenylcyclopropenone (DPC). The CDR3 DNA follows: TGCGGGGGCGGGCAGAACACCGGGGAGCTGTTTTTT. Translating it yields CGGGQNTGELFF.